This T cell receptor beta chain was profiled in a study of PD-1 blockade in mismatch repair-deficient tumors (dated by TCRdb to 2017 to 2019). Looking at the study overall: Between late 2013 and late 2016, the trial enrolled approximately 91 consecutive patients with about a dozen types of mismatch repair-deficient cancer, all of whom had received prior treatment and were progressing. Tumor-associated T cell clones were tracked in the peripheral blood of patients responding to PD-1 blockade by deep sequencing of TCR CDR3 regions.

CDR1 and CDR2, looked up from the germline V gene, are SGHDT and YYEEEE. Counted from cysteine to phenylalanine, this CDR3 has 14 amino acids. CDR3 DNA is the only sequence kept; it has 42 bases, read in frame from the first base. V is trimmed back by 4 bases and J by 5 bases, and the junction contains 8 bases that no gene match accounts for. Study-wide conclusions, independent of this receptor: After pembrolizumab, tumor-resident clones, which were often undetectable in blood before treatment, expanded rapidly and then contracted, generally ahead of radiologic responses.

Comments on this clone: The antigen this receptor binds is unknown. The input lacks base qualities; no much larger clone sits a single base away.

Mismatch repair deficiency was established in every enrolled patient by polymerase chain reaction or immunohistochemistry. TCR sequencing was carried out for a few patients who responded to pembrolizumab therapy. Pembrolizumab PD-1 blockade was prospectively tested in advanced mismatch repair-deficient cancers, regardless of tissue of origin, in the phase II trial. Peripheral blood T cell samples were serially collected before and at multiple times after PD-1 blockade was started. The timing of each blood sample was reported as weeks after the first dose of pembrolizumab. Library preparation used the immunoSEQ multiplex PCR assay. This is the immuneACCESS table as TCRdb keeps it, with only in-frame sequences that have V and J called. A part of the clones is gone; compared with another copy, unresolved V genes explain less than half, and the rest is unexplained. Present in this sample are 50,000 to 75,000 clones, 70% to 90% of which were seen just once. The top ten clonotypes cover more than 11% of the sample.

This chain joins TRBV5-6 to TRBJ2-5, with 7 middle bases fitting TRBD1. Sequencing was performed on peripheral blood, taken 52 weeks after starting pembrolizumab. The origin of this receptor is an adult with mismatch repair-deficient cancer. The bases read TGTGCCAGCAGCGCCCTAGGGGGCGGCGAGACCCAGTACTTC. Its amino acids are CASSALGGGETQYF. With the portions outside the CDR3 filled from the reference TRBV5-6 and TRBJ2-5 genes, the complete variable region becomes DAGVTQSPTHLIKTRGQQVTLRCSPKSGHDTVSWYQQALGQGPQFIFQYYEEEERQRGNFPDRFSGHQFPNYSSELNVNALLLGDSALYLCASSALGGGETQYFGPGTRLLVL.